This T cell receptor (beta chain) was recovered during a study of T cells in Graves' hyperthyroidism and ophthalmopathy. Overall study: The initial diagnosis was the point when peripheral blood was collected, ahead of any treatment. The study, taken as a whole, reports: Stable hyperthyroidism was separated from ophthalmopathy by a model based on 13 V-J features.

Hyperthyroidism had been newly diagnosed in patients aged 18 to 65, and its duration was under 2 months. This clonotype was counted at least ten times. What it binds is not known. The CDR3 length is 15 residues. Looked up from germline, CDR1 is PRHDT and CDR2 is FYEKMQ (reference sequence). The trim removed 3 bases at V and 2 bases at J, leaving 3 bases unmatched. RNA transcripts provided the source from which TCR beta CDR3 regions were amplified. First-round RT-PCR targeting the TCR CDR3 was performed with the HTBI primer set. Via MiXCR, TCRdb re-called the multiplex PCR reads, giving one row per CDR3 protein. The sample includes about 720,000 distinct CDR3 sequences, roughly 15% of them seen just once.

V and J are TRBV13 and TRBJ2-1; 8 nucleotides line up with TRBD2. Sample: blood. The clonotype was recovered from a man between 18 and 35 years old with Graves' hyperthyroidism. In DNA form, the CDR3 reads TGTGCCAGCAGCTTGCGGGAGGAGGCCTACAATGAGCAGTTCTTC. Residues: CASSLREEAYNEQFF.